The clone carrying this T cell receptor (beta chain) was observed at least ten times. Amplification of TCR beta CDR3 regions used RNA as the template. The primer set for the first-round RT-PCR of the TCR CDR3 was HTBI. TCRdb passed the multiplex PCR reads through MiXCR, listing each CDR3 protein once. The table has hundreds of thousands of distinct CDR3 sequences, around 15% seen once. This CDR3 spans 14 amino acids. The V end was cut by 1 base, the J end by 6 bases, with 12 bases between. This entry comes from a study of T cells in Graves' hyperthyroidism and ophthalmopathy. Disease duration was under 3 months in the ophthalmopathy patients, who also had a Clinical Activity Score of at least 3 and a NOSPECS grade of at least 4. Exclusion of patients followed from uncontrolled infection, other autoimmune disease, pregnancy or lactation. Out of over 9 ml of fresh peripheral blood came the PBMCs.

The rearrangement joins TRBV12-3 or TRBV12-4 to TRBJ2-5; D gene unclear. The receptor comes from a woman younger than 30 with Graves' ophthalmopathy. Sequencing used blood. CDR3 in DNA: TGTGCCAGCAGTTTAGTGGGAACACTCCAGACCCAGTACTTC. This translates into CASSLVGTLQTQYF.